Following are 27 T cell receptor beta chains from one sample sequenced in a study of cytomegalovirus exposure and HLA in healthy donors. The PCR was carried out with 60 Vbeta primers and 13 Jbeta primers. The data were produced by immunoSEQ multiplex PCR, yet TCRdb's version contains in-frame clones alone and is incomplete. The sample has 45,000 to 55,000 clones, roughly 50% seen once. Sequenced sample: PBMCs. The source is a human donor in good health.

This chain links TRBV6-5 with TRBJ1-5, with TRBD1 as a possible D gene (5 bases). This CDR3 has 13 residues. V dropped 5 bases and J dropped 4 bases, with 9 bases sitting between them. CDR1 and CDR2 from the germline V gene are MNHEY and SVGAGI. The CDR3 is CASSPGGNQPQHF. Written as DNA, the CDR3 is TGTGCCAGCAGTCCCGGGGGAAATCAGCCCCAGCATTTT.

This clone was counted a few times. CDR3 amino acids: CASSQDAGTSTDTQYF. CDR3 in DNA: TGTGCCAGCAGCCAAGACGCAGGGACTAGCACAGATACGCAGTATTTT. V usage is TRBV4-2 and J usage is TRBJ2-3, with a possible D match to TRBD2 (6 bases). The CDR3 runs 16 residues. The V gene lost 0 bases and the J gene lost 0 bases, with 10 bases spanning the gap. Germline assignment: CDR1 LGHNA and CDR2 YNFKEQ.

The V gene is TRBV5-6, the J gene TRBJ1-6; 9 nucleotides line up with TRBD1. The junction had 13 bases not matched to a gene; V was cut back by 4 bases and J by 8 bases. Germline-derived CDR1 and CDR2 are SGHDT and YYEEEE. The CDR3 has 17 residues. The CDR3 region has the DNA TGTGCCAGCAGCAGAAAACTACAGGGGGCCCAGGATTCACCCCTCCACTTT. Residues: CASSRKLQGAQDSPLHF.

This chain's CDR3 is CASSQGLAGDLSYNEQFF. The CDR3 region has the DNA TGCGCCAGCAGCCAGGGACTAGCGGGAGATCTCTCCTACAATGAGCAGTTCTTC. V gene TRBV4-1 combines with J gene TRBJ2-1; TRBD2 agrees at 14 bases. There are 18 residues in the CDR3. The germline gives CDR1 MGHRA, CDR2 YSYEKL. Trimming cost V 3 bases and J 0 bases; bases outside gene matches: 4.

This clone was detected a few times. CDR3 sequence: CASSIAGQPGETQYF. In DNA, the CDR3 is TGTGCCAGTAGTATAGCGGGACAGCCGGGAGAGACCCAGTACTTC. The V call is TRBV19, the J call TRBJ2-5; 7 bases agree with TRBD1. The trim removed 1 base at V and 4 bases at J, leaving 6 bases unmatched. The CDR3 spans 15 residues. Germline CDR1 is LNHDA and CDR2 is SQIVND (reference sequence).

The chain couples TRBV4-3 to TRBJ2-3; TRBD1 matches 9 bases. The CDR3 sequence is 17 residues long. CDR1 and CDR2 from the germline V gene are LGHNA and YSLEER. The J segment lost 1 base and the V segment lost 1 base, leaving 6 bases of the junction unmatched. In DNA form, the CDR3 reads TGCGCCAGCAGCCAAGGGGTACAGGGGGCAGGCACAGATACGCAGTATTTT. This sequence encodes CASSQGVQGAGTDTQYF.

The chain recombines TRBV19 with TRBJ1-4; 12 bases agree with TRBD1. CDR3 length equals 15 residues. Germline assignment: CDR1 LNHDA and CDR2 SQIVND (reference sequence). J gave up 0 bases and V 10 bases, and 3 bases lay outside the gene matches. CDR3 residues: CAIGTGGTTNEKLFF. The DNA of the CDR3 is TGTGCCATAGGGACAGGGGGCACAACTAATGAAAAACTGTTTTTT.

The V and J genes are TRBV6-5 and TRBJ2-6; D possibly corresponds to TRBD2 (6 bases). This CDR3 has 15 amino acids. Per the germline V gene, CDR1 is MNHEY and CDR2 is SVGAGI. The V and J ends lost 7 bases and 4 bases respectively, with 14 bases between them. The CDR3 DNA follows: TGTGCCAGCACTGGCGGGAAAAGAGGGGCCAACGTCCTGACTTTC. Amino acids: CASTGGKRGANVLTF.

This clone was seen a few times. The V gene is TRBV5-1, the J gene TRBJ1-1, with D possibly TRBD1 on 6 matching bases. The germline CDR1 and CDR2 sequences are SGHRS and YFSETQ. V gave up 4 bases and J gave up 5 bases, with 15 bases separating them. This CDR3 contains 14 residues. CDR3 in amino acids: CASSETTGQTEAFF. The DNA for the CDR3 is TGCGCCAGCAGCGAAACCACTGGACAGACTGAAGCTTTCTTT.

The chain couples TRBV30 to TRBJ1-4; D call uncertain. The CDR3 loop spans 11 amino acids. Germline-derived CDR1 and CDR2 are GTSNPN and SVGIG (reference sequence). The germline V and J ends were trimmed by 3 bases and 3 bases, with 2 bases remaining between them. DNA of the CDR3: TGTGCCTGGAGCTCTAATGAAAAACTGTTTTTT. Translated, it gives CAWSSNEKLFF.

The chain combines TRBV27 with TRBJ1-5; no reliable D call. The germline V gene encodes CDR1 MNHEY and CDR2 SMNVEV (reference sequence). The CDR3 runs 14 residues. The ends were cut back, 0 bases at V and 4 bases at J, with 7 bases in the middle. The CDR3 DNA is TGTGCCAGCAGTTTATCTGGCCGTAATCAGCCCCAGCATTTT. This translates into CASSLSGRNQPQHF.

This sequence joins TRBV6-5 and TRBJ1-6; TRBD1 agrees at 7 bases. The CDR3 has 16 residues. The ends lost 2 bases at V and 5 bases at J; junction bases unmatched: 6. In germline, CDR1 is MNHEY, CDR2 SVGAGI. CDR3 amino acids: CASSYRAGGNNSPLHF. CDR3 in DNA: TGTGCCAGCAGTTACCGTGCAGGGGGAAATAATTCACCCCTCCACTTT.

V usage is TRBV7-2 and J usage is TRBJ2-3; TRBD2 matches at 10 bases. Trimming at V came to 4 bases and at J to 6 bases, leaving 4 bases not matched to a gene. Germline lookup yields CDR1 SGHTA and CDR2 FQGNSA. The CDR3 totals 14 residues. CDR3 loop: CASSYSGGADTQYF. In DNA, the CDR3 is TGTGCCAGCAGCTACAGCGGGGGGGCTGATACGCAGTATTTT. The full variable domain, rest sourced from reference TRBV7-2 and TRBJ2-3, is GAGVSQSPSNKVTEKGKDVELRCDPISGHTALYWYRQSLGQGLEFLIYFQGNSAPDKSGLPSDRFSAERTGGSVSTLTIQRTQQEDSAVYLCASSYSGGADTQYFGPGTRLTVL.

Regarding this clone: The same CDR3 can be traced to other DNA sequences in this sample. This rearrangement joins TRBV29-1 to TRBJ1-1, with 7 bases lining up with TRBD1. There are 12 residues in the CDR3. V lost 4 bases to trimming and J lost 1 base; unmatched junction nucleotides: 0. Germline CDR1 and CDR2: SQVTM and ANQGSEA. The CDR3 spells CSVGTGNTEAFF. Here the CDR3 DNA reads TGCAGCGTTGGGACAGGGAACACTGAAGCTTTCTTT.

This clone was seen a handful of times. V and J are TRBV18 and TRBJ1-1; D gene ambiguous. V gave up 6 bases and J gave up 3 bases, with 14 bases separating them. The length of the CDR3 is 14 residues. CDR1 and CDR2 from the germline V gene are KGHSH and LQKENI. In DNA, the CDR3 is TGTGCCAGCTCCCCCCAGTCGCCAGACACTGAAGCTTTCTTT. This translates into CASSPQSPDTEAFF.

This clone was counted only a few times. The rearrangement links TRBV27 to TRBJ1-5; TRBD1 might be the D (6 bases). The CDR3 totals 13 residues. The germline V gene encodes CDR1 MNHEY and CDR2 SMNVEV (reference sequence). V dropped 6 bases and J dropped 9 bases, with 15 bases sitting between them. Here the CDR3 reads CASRPTAQGPQHF. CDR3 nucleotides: TGTGCCAGCAGACCCACTGCACAGGGGCCCCAGCATTTT.

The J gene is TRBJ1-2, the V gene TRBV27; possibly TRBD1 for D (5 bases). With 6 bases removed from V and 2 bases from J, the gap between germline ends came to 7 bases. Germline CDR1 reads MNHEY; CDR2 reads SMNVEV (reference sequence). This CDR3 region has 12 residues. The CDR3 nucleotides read TGTGCCAGCAGGACAGTAAACTATGGCTACACCTTC. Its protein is CASRTVNYGYTF.

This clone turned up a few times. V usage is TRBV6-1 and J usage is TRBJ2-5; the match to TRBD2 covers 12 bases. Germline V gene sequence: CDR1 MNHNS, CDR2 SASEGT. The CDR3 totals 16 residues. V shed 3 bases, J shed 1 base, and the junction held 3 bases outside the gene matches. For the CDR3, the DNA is TGTGCCAGCAGTGAGGCACTAGCGGGGGGCCAAGAGACCCAGTACTTC. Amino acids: CASSEALAGGQETQYF.

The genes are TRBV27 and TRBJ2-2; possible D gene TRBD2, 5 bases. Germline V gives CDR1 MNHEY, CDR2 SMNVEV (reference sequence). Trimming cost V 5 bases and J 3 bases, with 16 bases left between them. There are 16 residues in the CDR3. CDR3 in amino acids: CASSPRGWIDTGELFF. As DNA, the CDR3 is TGTGCCAGCAGTCCTCGCGGGTGGATTGACACCGGGGAGCTGTTTTTT.

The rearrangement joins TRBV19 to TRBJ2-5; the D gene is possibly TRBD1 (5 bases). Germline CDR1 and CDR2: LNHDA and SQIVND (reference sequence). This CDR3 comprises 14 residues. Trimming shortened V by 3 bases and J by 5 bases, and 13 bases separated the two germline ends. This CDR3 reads CASSMGQGVETQYF. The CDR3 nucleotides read TGTGCCAGTAGTATGGGTCAGGGCGTCGAGACCCAGTACTTC. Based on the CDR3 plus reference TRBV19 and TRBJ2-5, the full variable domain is DGGITQSPKYLFRKEGQNVTLSCEQNLNHDAMYWYRQDPGQGLRLIYYSQIVNDFQKGDIAEGYSVSREKKESFPLTVTSAQKNPTAFYLCASSMGQGVETQYFGPGTRLLVL.

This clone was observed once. DNA of the CDR3: TGTGCCAGCAGCTTAAGGCTAGCGGGGGCCTCTCGGGATACGCAGTATTTT. Residues: CASSLRLAGASRDTQYF. This chain joins TRBV5-7 and TRBJ2-3, with 10 bases that match TRBD2. TRBV5-7 carries the ORF label, with uncertain function. V shed 2 bases and J 6 bases; nucleotides not matched to a gene: 12. The CDR3 has 17 residues.

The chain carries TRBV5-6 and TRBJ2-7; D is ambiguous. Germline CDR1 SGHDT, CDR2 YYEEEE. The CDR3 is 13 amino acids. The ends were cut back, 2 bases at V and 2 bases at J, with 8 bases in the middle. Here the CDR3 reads CASSLNRAYEQYF. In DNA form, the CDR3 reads TGTGCCAGCAGCTTAAACAGAGCCTACGAGCAGTACTTC.

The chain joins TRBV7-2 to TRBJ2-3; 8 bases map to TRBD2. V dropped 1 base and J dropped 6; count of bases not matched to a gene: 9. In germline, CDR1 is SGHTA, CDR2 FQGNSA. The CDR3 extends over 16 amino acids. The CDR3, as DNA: TGTGCCAGCAGCTTAGGCGGTAGCGGGACCTTTGATACGCAGTATTTT. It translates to CASSLGGSGTFDTQYF.

This chain's CDR3 is CASSDLSSYEQYF. The DNA for the CDR3 is TGCGCCAGTTCCGATCTGAGCTCCTACGAGCAGTACTTC. This chain joins TRBV5-1 and TRBJ2-7; no reliable D call. CDR3 length: 13 residues. The germline CDR1 and CDR2 sequences are SGHRS and YFSETQ. Between the trimmed V and J ends, which lost 8 bases and 0 bases, there was a span of 12 bases.

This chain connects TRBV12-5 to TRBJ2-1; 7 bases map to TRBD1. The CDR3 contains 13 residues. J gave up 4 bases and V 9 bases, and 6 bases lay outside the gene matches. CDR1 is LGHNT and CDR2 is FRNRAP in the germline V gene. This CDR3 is CASAPGGYNEQFF. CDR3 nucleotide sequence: TGTGCTAGCGCTCCAGGGGGTTACAATGAGCAGTTCTTC.

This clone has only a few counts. The CDR3 region has the DNA TGTGCCAGCAGCCTGACTAGAAGCACAGATACGCAGTATTTT. This gives the protein CASSLTRSTDTQYF. The chain couples TRBV7-2 to TRBJ2-3; D possibly corresponds to TRBD2 (6 bases). Germline V gene data show CDR1 as SGHTA and CDR2 as FQGNSA. Trimming left V 5 bases short and J 0 bases short, with 9 bases between. The CDR3 has 14 residues.

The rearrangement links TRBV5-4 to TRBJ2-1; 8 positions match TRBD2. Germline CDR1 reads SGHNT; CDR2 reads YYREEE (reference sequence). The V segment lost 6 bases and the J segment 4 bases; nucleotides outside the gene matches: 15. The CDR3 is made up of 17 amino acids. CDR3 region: CASTTPGVAGIYNEQFF. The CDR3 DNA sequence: TGTGCCAGCACCACGCCCGGGGTAGCGGGGATATACAATGAGCAGTTCTTC. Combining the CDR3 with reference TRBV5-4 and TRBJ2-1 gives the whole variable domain ETGVTQSPTHLIKTRGQQVTLRCSSQSGHNTVSWYQQALGQGPQFIFQYYREEENGRGNFPPRFSGLQFPNYSSELNVNALELDDSALYLCASTTPGVAGIYNEQFFGPGTRLTVL.